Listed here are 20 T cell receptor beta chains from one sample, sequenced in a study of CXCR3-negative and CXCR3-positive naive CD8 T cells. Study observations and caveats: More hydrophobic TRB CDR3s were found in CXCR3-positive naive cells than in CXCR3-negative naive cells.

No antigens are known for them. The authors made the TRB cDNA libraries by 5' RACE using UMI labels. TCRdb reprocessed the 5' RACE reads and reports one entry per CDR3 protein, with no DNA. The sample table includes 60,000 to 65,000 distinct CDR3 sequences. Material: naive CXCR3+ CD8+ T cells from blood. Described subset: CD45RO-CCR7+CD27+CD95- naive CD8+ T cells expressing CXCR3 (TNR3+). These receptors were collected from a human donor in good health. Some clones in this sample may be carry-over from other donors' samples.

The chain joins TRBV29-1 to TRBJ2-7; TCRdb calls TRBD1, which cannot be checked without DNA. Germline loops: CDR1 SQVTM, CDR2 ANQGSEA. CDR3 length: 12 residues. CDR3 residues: CSFQTGLYEQYF.

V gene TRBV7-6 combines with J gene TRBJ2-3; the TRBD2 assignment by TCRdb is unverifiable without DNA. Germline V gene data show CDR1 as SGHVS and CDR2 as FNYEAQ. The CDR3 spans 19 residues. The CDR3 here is CASSFPTSGGTLLTDTQYF.

The CDR3 loop reads CASSGTNTEALF. The chain is built from TRBV28 and TRBJ1-1; TCRdb returns TRBD1, unconfirmable since there is no DNA. Germline CDR1 reads MDHEN; CDR2 reads SYDVKM. This CDR3 has 12 residues.

CDR3 region: CASSRTGSLNSPLHF. The chain couples TRBV6-5 to TRBJ1-6; the TRBD1 assignment by TCRdb is unverifiable without DNA. The CDR3 consists of 15 residues. Germline values: CDR1 MNHEY, CDR2 SVGAGI.

The chain's CDR3 is CASSLGLGTGEQYF. This chain connects TRBV7-2 to TRBJ2-7; the TCRdb D gene call, TRBD1, has no DNA to confirm it. This CDR3 has 14 amino acids. Germline lookup yields CDR1 SGHTA and CDR2 FQGNSA.

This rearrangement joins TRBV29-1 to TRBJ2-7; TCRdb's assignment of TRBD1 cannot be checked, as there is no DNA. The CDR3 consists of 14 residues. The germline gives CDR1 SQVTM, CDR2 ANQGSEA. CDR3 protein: CSVFIRDRAHEQYF.

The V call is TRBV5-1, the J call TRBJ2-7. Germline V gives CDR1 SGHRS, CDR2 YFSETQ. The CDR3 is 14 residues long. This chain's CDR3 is CASSLDRDLYEQYF.

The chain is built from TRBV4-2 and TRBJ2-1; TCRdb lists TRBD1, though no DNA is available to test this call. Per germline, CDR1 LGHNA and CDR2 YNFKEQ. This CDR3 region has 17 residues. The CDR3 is CASSQGVSGDPYNEQFF.

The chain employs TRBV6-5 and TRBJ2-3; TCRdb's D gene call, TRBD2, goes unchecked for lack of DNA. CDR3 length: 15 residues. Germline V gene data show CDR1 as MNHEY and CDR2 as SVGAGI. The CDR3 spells CASSYSGSSGDTQYF.

The CDR3 here is CSARDLRSESTDTQYF. This chain links TRBV20-1 with TRBJ2-3. The length of the CDR3 is 16 residues. Germline lookup yields CDR1 DFQATT and CDR2 SNEGSKA (reference sequence).

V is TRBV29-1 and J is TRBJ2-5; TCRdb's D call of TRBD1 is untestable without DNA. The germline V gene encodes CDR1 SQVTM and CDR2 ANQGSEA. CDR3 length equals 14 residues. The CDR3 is CSVQGGREQETQYF.

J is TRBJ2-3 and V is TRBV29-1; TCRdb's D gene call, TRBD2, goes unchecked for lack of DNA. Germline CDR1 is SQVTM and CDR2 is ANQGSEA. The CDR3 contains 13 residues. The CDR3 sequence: CSVEDPSSDTQYF.

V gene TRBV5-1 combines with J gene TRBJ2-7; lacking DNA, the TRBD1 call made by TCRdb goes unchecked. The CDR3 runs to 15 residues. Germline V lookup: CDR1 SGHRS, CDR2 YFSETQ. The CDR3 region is CASSVGWGNRGEQYF. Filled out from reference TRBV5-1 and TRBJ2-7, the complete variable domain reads KAGVTQTPRYLIKTRGQQVTLSCSPISGHRSVSWYQQTPGQGLQFLFEYFSETQRNKGNFPGRFSGRQFSNSRSEMNVSTLELGDSALYLCASSVGWGNRGEQYFGPGTRLTVT.

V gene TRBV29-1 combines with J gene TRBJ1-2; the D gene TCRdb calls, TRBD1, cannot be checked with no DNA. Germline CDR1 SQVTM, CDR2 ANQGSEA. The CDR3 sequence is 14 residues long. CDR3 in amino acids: CSVEKRRGLGGYTF.

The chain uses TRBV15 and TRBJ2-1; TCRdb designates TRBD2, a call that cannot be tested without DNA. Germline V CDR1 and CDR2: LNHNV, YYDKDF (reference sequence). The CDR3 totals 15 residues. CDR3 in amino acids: CATSRTSGRSNEQFF.

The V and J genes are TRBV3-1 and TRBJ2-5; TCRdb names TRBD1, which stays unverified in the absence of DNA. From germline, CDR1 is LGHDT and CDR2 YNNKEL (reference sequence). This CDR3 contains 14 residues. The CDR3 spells CASSGDAGQETQYF.

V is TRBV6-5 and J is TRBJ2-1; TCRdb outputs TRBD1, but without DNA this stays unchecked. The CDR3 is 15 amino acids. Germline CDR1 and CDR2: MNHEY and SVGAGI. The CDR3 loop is CASSYTGGGNNEQFF.

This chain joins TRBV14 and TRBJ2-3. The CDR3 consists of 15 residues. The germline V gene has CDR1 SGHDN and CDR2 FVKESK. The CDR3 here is CARSQDLGVPDTQYF.

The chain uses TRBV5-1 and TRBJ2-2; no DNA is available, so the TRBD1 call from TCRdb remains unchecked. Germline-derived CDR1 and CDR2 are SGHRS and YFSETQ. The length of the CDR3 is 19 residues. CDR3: CASSPPGTGGSFNTGELFF.

The CDR3 loop reads CASSHQNFYEQYF. The gene calls are TRBV7-9 and TRBJ2-7. This CDR3 region has 13 residues. Germline CDR1 and CDR2: SEHNR and FQNEAQ (reference sequence).